The 29 T cell receptor beta chains below were found in one sample sequenced in a study of shared clonotypes between healthy human individuals. Sequencing used immunoSEQ multiplex PCR; TCRdb keeps in-frame clones, though not all of them. Of nearly 1 million clones detected, 76% appear once; the ten largest clones hold around 1.4%. Source material: memory CD4+ T cells sorted from blood. Subset denoted: CD45RA-negative fraction. These receptors were collected from a man aged 18 to 30 in good health.

Note on this clone: The same CDR3 can be traced to other DNA sequences in this sample. This chain uses TRBV5-8 with TRBJ1-6, with D possibly being TRBD1 (5 bases). The CDR3 contains 14 residues. V lost 2 bases, J lost 5 bases, and 8 bases lay in between. CDR1 and CDR2 from the germline V gene are SGHTS and YDEGEE. CDR3 region: CASSFRGDNSPLHF. The CDR3 DNA reads TGTGCCAGCAGCTTCCGGGGCGATAATTCACCCCTCCACTTT.

This clone is a singleton in its sample. In the same sample, other DNA sequences code for this CDR3. This sequence joins TRBV28 and TRBJ1-4; no clear D. CDR3 length equals 15 residues. The V and J ends lost 0 bases and 2 bases respectively, with 7 bases between them. CDR1 and CDR2 from the germline V gene are MDHEN and SYDVKM. CDR3 coding DNA: TGTGCCAGCAGTTTATGGGGAGCCACTAATGAAAAACTGTTTTTT. Translation: CASSLWGATNEKLFF.

In this sample, this clone turned up a few times. This chain's CDR3 is CASSVEGQGTEKLFF. CDR3 bases: TGTGCCAGCAGCGTAGAGGGGCAGGGGACTGAAAAACTGTTTTTT. The rearrangement joins TRBV9 to TRBJ1-4; a weak D match, TRBD1 (6 bases). The length of the CDR3 is 15 residues. CDR1 is SGDLS and CDR2 is YYNGEE in the germline V gene. Trimming removed 0 bases from V and 7 bases from J, with 13 bases in between.

This clone appeared a single time. The chain uses TRBV30 and TRBJ1-1, with unresolved D. Germline V gene data show CDR1 as GTSNPN and CDR2 as SVGIG (reference sequence). The germline V and J ends were trimmed by 0 bases and 5 bases, with 16 bases remaining between them. This CDR3 is built from 15 residues. The CDR3 bases are TGTGCCTGGAGTGTACGCGGTCTTGGACGGACTGAAGCTTTCTTT. It specifies CAWSVRGLGRTEAFF.

CDR3 in DNA: TGTGCCTGGAGTCGGGACAGCTCTGGAAACACCATATATTTT. It is translated as CAWSRDSSGNTIYF. The chain recombines TRBV30 with TRBJ1-3, with 7 nucleotides matching TRBD1. The CDR3 has 14 amino acids. Unmatched junction bases numbered 1, after V lost 2 bases and J lost 0 bases. From germline, CDR1 is GTSNPN and CDR2 SVGIG (reference sequence).

With respect to this clone: This sample also contains other DNA sequences that code for the same CDR3. The chain is built from TRBV20-1 and TRBJ2-5, with no clear D. The germline V gene has CDR1 DFQATT and CDR2 SNEGSKA (reference sequence). The CDR3 consists of 10 residues. Trimming removed 5 bases from V and 3 bases from J, with 4 bases in between. The CDR3 spells CSASKETQYF. The CDR3 coding sequence is TGCAGTGCTTCGAAAGAGACCCAGTACTTC.

The rearrangement links TRBV6-1 to TRBJ2-5; D is perhaps TRBD1 (6 bases). The DNA end lines up better with TRBJ2-7; the J call may be wrong. Germline CDR1 reads MNHNS; CDR2 reads SASEGT. The CDR3 has 15 residues. The CDR3 coding sequence is TGTGCCAGCAGTGATGGCACAGGGCTGGCTCCCGAGCAGTACTTC. This gives the protein CASSDGTGLAPEQYF.

This chain joins TRBV10-3 and TRBJ2-1; tentative D call: TRBD2 (6 bases). Per germline, CDR1 ENHRY and CDR2 SYGVKD. CDR3 length: 13 amino acids. V lost 7 bases and J 8 bases, leaving 15 bases between the germline ends. CDR3 in DNA: TGTGCCATCAAAGGCACAGGAGGGGATGAGCAGTTCTTC. It encodes CAIKGTGGDEQFF.

This clone was recorded only once. The rearrangement joins TRBV6-1 to TRBJ1-6; no reliable D call. Germline V gene data show CDR1 as MNHNS and CDR2 as SASEGT. Trimming shortened V by 7 bases and J by 10 bases, and 17 bases separated the two germline ends. The length of the CDR3 is 14 residues. In nucleotides, the CDR3 is TGTGCCAGCACGGCGCAAGAACCCGCCTCACCCCTCCACTTT. Its translation is CASTAQEPASPLHF.

The chain combines TRBV4-3 with TRBJ2-7; 7 bases match TRBD1. This CDR3 comprises 16 residues. The ends lost 4 bases at V and 2 bases at J; junction bases unmatched: 11. Germline CDR1 reads LGHNA; CDR2 reads YSLEER. For the CDR3, the DNA is TGCGCCAGCAGCCCACGGGCCGGGACAGCCGCCTACGAGCAGTACTTC. This gives the protein CASSPRAGTAAYEQYF.

The V gene is TRBV6-6, the J gene TRBJ1-1; D is unresolved. CDR3 size: 13 residues. Germline loops: CDR1 MNHNY, CDR2 SVGAGI (reference sequence). V lost 5 bases and J lost 1, with 8 bases in between. The CDR3 loop reads CASSQVRNTEAFF. Written as DNA, the CDR3 is TGTGCCAGCAGTCAGGTTCGGAACACTGAAGCTTTCTTT.

This clone was counted at least ten times. The genes are TRBV19 and TRBJ1-5; D is uncertain. V was clipped by 3 bases and J by 6 bases, with 9 bases between them. CDR3 length: 13 amino acids. CDR1 LNHDA and CDR2 SQIVND come from the germline V gene (reference sequence). The CDR3 reads CASSIDGRQPQHF. CDR3 DNA sequence: TGTGCCAGTAGTATCGATGGACGTCAGCCCCAGCATTTT.

The sample holds a few counts of this clone. The chain combines TRBV11-2 with TRBJ2-4, with 8 positions matching TRBD2. J was trimmed by 9 bases and V by 5 bases; bases with no gene match: 12. CDR1 is SGHAT and CDR2 is FQNNGV in the germline V gene. The CDR3 spans 15 residues. In nucleotides, the CDR3 is TGTGCCAGCAGCGACCTGGTCGGTAGCGGGGTCATTCAGTACTTC. Its protein product is CASSDLVGSGVIQYF.

The genes are TRBV11-2 and TRBJ2-2, with D tentatively TRBD1 (5 bases). The germline gives CDR1 SGHAT, CDR2 FQNNGV. V was trimmed by 2 bases and J by 8 bases, leaving 9 bases between them. The CDR3 sequence is 13 residues long. The CDR3 loop reads CASSLQGLGELFF. CDR3 sequence (DNA): TGTGCCAGCAGCTTACAGGGCCTAGGGGAGCTGTTTTTT. Variable domain in full (rest from reference TRBV11-2 and TRBJ2-2): EAGVAQSPRYKIIEKRQSVAFWCNPISGHATLYWYQQILGQGPKLLIQFQNNGVVDDSQLPKDRFSAERLKGVDSTLKIQPAKLEDSAVYLCASSLQGLGELFFGEGSRLTVL.

CDR3: CASSRDGERFQETQYF. CDR3 nucleotides: TGTGCCAGCAGCCGGGACGGAGAGCGGTTCCAAGAGACCCAGTACTTC. The rearrangement links TRBV7-8 to TRBJ2-5, with D possibly called TRBD1 or TRBD2 (5 bases each). This CDR3 is built from 16 residues. The germline V and J ends were trimmed by 5 bases and 1 base, with 17 bases remaining between them. The germline V gene encodes CDR1 SGHVS and CDR2 FQNEAQ. The whole variable domain, remainder taken from reference TRBV7-8 and TRBJ2-5, is GAGVSQSPRYKVAKRGQDVALRCDPISGHVSLFWYQQALGQGPEFLTYFQNEAQLDKSGLPSDRFFAERPEGSVSTLKIQRTQQEDSAVYLCASSRDGERFQETQYFGPGTRLLVL.

Remarks on this clone: Other DNA sequences of this sample code for an identical CDR3. J is TRBJ1-2 and V is TRBV2; D remains unclear. The germline V gene has CDR1 SNHLY and CDR2 FYNNEI. This CDR3 contains 13 residues. V lost 1 base to trimming and J lost 3 bases, with 6 bases between them. Written as DNA, the CDR3 is TGTGCCAGCAGTGAAGATAGGGACTATGGCTACACCTTC. Translated, it gives CASSEDRDYGYTF.

In regard to this clone: The sample has other DNA sequences that encode this CDR3 too. The chain employs TRBV6-1 and TRBJ2-6, with a possible D match to TRBD1 (5 bases). CDR3 length: 15 residues. Between the trimmed V and J ends, which lost 2 bases and 1 base, there was a span of 6 bases. The V gene's germline CDR1 is MNHNS and CDR2 SASEGT. CDR3 sequence: CASSEQGSGANVLTF. The CDR3 DNA follows: TGTGCCAGCAGTGAACAGGGTTCTGGGGCCAACGTCCTGACTTTC.

This chain links TRBV5-6 with TRBJ1-6; D remains ambiguous. Germline V lookup: CDR1 SGHDT, CDR2 YYEEEE. V lost 4 bases, J lost 0 bases, and 8 bases lay in between. This CDR3 region has 15 residues. The DNA for the CDR3 is TGTGCCAGCAGCATCGGGAGCTCCTATAATTCACCCCTCCACTTT. As protein: CASSIGSSYNSPLHF. Looking up the rest from reference TRBV5-6 and TRBJ1-6 gives the full variable domain: DAGVTQSPTHLIKTRGQQVTLRCSPKSGHDTVSWYQQALGQGPQFIFQYYEEEERQRGNFPDRFSGHQFPNYSSELNVNALLLGDSALYLCASSIGSSYNSPLHFGNGTRLTVT.

The chain is built from TRBV5-1 and TRBJ1-2, with D unclear. Per the germline V gene, CDR1 is SGHRS and CDR2 is YFSETQ. The V gene lost 1 base and the J gene lost 4 bases, with 8 bases spanning the gap. This CDR3 contains 13 residues. The CDR3 region is CASSLNGLYGYTF. CDR3 bases: TGCGCCAGCAGCTTGAACGGACTCTATGGCTACACCTTC.

The V gene is TRBV5-4, the J gene TRBJ2-5; 9 bases agree with TRBD1. With 5 bases clipped from V and 5 bases from J, the junction kept 7 bases outside the gene matches. The CDR3 totals 14 residues. From germline, CDR1 is SGHNT and CDR2 YYREEE (reference sequence). The chain's CDR3 is CASRQTGGSETQYF. In DNA form, the CDR3 reads TGTGCCAGCAGACAGACAGGGGGGTCGGAGACCCAGTACTTC.

The chain carries TRBV5-1 and TRBJ1-2; possible D gene TRBD1, 5 bases. From germline, CDR1 is SGHRS and CDR2 YFSETQ. V shed 5 bases and J shed 4 bases, with 12 bases lying between them. This CDR3 region has 13 residues. The CDR3 nucleotides are TGCGCCAGCAGGGAGGGGTCGAGCTATGGCTACACCTTC. The encoded protein is CASREGSSYGYTF.

The chain recombines TRBV6-5 with TRBJ1-4, with no clear D. V lost 2 bases and J lost 8, with 9 bases in between. This CDR3 comprises 13 residues. The germline V gene encodes CDR1 MNHEY and CDR2 SVGAGI. DNA for the CDR3: TGTGCCAGCAGTTACAAGCCTTGGGAAAAACTGTTTTTT. Translating it yields CASSYKPWEKLFF.

The chain employs TRBV7-2 and TRBJ1-2, with TRBD1 identical over 7 bases. Per germline, CDR1 SGHTA and CDR2 FQGNSA. The V segment lost 4 bases and the J segment 5 bases; nucleotides outside the gene matches: 7. The CDR3 consists of 14 residues. The chain's CDR3 is CASSYLQGTYGYTF. DNA for the CDR3: TGTGCCAGCAGCTACTTACAGGGGACGTATGGCTACACCTTC.

V is TRBV2 and J is TRBJ2-3, with 8 positions matching TRBD1. Germline V gene sequence: CDR1 SNHLY, CDR2 FYNNEI. This CDR3 spans 14 amino acids. Losses at the gene ends were 4 bases for V and 5 bases for J; bases not matched to a gene: 5. The CDR3: CASSGQGRRDTQYF. The CDR3, as DNA: TGTGCCAGCAGTGGACAGGGGAGACGAGATACGCAGTATTTT.

The chain combines TRBV18 with TRBJ2-5, with a weak D call TRBD2 (6 bases). The CDR3 is 14 amino acids. Germline V gene data show CDR1 as KGHSH and CDR2 as LQKENI. V lost 6 bases and J lost 1, with 12 bases in between. CDR3 region: CASSPMRGQETQYF. As DNA, the CDR3 is TGTGCCAGCTCCCCGATGCGGGGCCAAGAGACCCAGTACTTC.

The chain uses TRBV5-1 and TRBJ1-2; TRBD1 is a possible D gene (5 bases). Deletions cut 4 bases from V and 5 bases from J, with 21 bases between. The CDR3 totals 16 residues. From germline, CDR1 is SGHRS and CDR2 YFSETQ. The CDR3 nucleotides read TGCGCCAGCAGCCGACTCCTTGGAGGGGCGGATTATGGCTACACCTTC. Translating gives CASSRLLGGADYGYTF.

The chain uses TRBV12-5 and TRBJ2-1, with 11 bases lining up with TRBD1. The CDR3 has 15 residues. The trim removed 3 bases at V and 6 bases at J, leaving 4 bases unmatched. CDR1 is LGHNT and CDR2 is FRNRAP in the germline V gene. The CDR3 loop is CASGFRDRGINEQFF. DNA for the CDR3: TGTGCTAGTGGTTTCCGGGACAGGGGGATCAATGAGCAGTTCTTC.

The V call is TRBV2, the J call TRBJ1-5; 9 bases agree with TRBD1. Unmatched junction bases numbered 7, after V lost 6 bases and J lost 4 bases. Germline CDR1 SNHLY, CDR2 FYNNEI. The CDR3 has 15 residues. In DNA form, the CDR3 reads TGTGCCAGCAGAGAGACCGGGACAGGGAATCAGCCCCAGCATTTT. This encodes CASRETGTGNQPQHF.

The CDR3 DNA is TGTGCCAGCCGGGAGAGCACCTATTACGAGCAGTACTTC. Its protein is CASRESTYYEQYF. This chain connects TRBV6-1 to TRBJ2-7, with TRBD2 as a possible D gene (6 bases). Germline CDR1 and CDR2: MNHNS and SASEGT. Deletions cut 8 bases from V and 4 bases from J, with 15 bases between. The CDR3 is 13 residues long.